This entry lists 24 T cell receptor beta chains sequenced from one sample in a study of T cell repertoires in cytomegalovirus infection. Via MiXCR, TCRdb re-called the reads, giving one row per CDR3 protein. The data contain 110,000 to 150,000 distinct CDR3 sequences, about 6.5% of them seen just once; the ten biggest clones take up around 17%. Sequencing input: PBMCs. These receptors originate from a human donor in good health (CMV status not recorded). Some clones in this sample may be carry-over from other donors' samples.

This clonotype has at least ten counts. V and J are TRBV7-9 and TRBJ1-5; D might be TRBD1 (6 bases). Looked up from germline, CDR1 is SEHNR and CDR2 is FQNEAQ (reference sequence). The V end was cut by 5 bases, the J end by 0 bases, with 20 bases between. CDR3 size: 18 residues. The CDR3 DNA reads TGTGCCAGCAGCAATACAGGGTCGGGGGGTTATAGCAATCAGCCCCAGCATTTT. Translating it yields CASSNTGSGGYSNQPQHF.

This clonotype was seen only a few times. The chain recombines TRBV6-2 or TRBV6-3 with TRBJ1-1; D not resolved. Germline CDR1 and CDR2: MNHEY and SVGEGT. CDR3 size: 15 residues. The V end lost 6 bases, the J end lost 1 base, and 15 bases lay between the germline ends. The CDR3 DNA sequence: TGTGCCAGCAGCTCCCTGGCAGCACAGAACACTGAAGCTTTCTTT. Translating gives CASSSLAAQNTEAFF.

This clonotype has just a few counts. The chain joins TRBV6-2 or TRBV6-3 to TRBJ2-1; 9 bases are shared with TRBD2. Germline trimming cut 4 bases from V and 6 bases from J; bases unmatched to any gene: 4. Per germline, CDR1 MNHEY and CDR2 SVGEGT. The CDR3 is 14 amino acids. The DNA of the CDR3 is TGTGCCAGCAGTTCGTTAGCGGGGGTCAATGAGCAGTTCTTC. As protein: CASSSLAGVNEQFF.

This clonotype was seen at least ten times. V gene TRBV15 combines with J gene TRBJ2-1, with TRBD1 matching 8 bases. The CDR3 spans 14 residues. In germline, CDR1 is LNHNV, CDR2 YYDKDF (reference sequence). The CDR3 spells CATAQGASYNEQFF. The CDR3 bases are TGTGCTACCGCCCAGGGGGCATCCTACAATGAGCAGTTCTTC.

The V and J genes are TRBV24-1 and TRBJ1-2; no reliable D call. Between the trimmed V and J ends, which lost 5 bases and 0 bases, there was a span of 12 bases. Germline CDR1 and CDR2: KGHDR and SFDVKD. There are 15 residues in the CDR3. The CDR3 DNA reads as TGTGCCACCAGTGGAGGGCCTTCAGCTAACTATGGCTACACCTTC. This translates into CATSGGPSANYGYTF.

This clonotype has ten or more counts. DNA of the CDR3: TGTGCCAGCAGTTTTAGGGGCAGCAATCAGCCCCAGCATTTT. The encoded protein is CASSFRGSNQPQHF. V usage is TRBV28 and J usage is TRBJ1-5; tentative D call: TRBD1 (5 bases). Per the germline V gene, CDR1 is MDHEN and CDR2 is SYDVKM. This CDR3 is built from 14 residues. Trimming took 3 bases from V and 1 from J, leaving 7 bases between them. Drawing the rest from reference TRBV28 and TRBJ1-5, the complete variable domain is DVKVTQSSRYLVKRTGEKVFLECVQDMDHENMFWYRQDPGLGLRLIYFSYDVKMKEKGDIPEGYSVSREKKERFSLILESASTNQTSMYLCASSFRGSNQPQHFGDGTRLSIL.

This clonotype was picked up many times. V usage is TRBV7-2 and J usage is TRBJ2-7; 10 bases map to TRBD2. From germline, CDR1 is SGHTA and CDR2 FQGNSA. The CDR3 is made up of 15 amino acids. The V segment lost 5 bases and the J segment 4 bases; nucleotides outside the gene matches: 8. In nucleotides, the CDR3 is TGTGCCAGCAGCCCCGGACTAGCGGAGCCTTACGAGCAGTACTTC. This codes for CASSPGLAEPYEQYF.

V is TRBV5-6 and J is TRBJ1-2; the match to TRBD1 covers 8 bases. V dropped 4 bases and J dropped 7; count of bases not matched to a gene: 12. The CDR3 extends over 15 amino acids. CDR1 and CDR2 from the germline V gene are SGHDT and YYEEEE. CDR3 protein: CASSPLLMTGAGYTF. The CDR3 nucleotides read TGTGCCAGCAGCCCACTACTTATGACAGGGGCTGGCTACACCTTC.

This clonotype appeared many times. The chain carries TRBV25-1 and TRBJ1-2, with D possibly matching TRBD1 (6 bases). The V end was cut by 0 bases, the J end by 8 bases, with 13 bases between. Germline values: CDR1 MGHDK, CDR2 SYGVNS. The CDR3 length is 14 residues. The CDR3 DNA reads as TGTGCCAGCAGTGAATACCAACAGGGCTCGGGCTACACCTTC. Translation gives CASSEYQQGSGYTF.

V is TRBV20-1 and J is TRBJ2-7, with TRBD1 matching 9 bases. Losses at the gene ends were 6 bases for V and 5 bases for J; bases not matched to a gene: 14. The V gene's germline CDR1 is DFQATT and CDR2 SNEGSKA (reference sequence). There are 15 residues in the CDR3. The CDR3 region is CSARARQGVSDEQYF. The CDR3 DNA follows: TGCAGTGCCAGGGCAAGACAGGGGGTGTCAGACGAGCAGTACTTC.

This clonotype appeared many times. V and J are TRBV28 and TRBJ1-1; a weak D match, TRBD1 (5 bases). This CDR3 region has 15 residues. CDR1 and CDR2 from the germline V gene are MDHEN and SYDVKM. V dropped 3 bases and J dropped 5 bases, with 16 bases sitting between them. CDR3 amino acids: CASSFPAGRGTEAFF. The DNA of the CDR3 is TGTGCCAGCAGTTTCCCAGCAGGGCGGGGGACTGAAGCTTTCTTT.

This clonotype has a count of ten or more. This rearrangement joins TRBV7-3 to TRBJ1-6, with D tentatively TRBD1 (6 bases). The CDR3 runs 15 residues. CDR1 and CDR2 (germline): SGHTA, FQGTGA. V was shortened by 5 bases and J by 7 bases, with 15 bases between the two germline ends. The CDR3 loop is CASSVSGTPNSPLHF. In DNA form, the CDR3 reads TGTGCCAGCAGCGTTTCCGGGACACCCAATTCACCCCTCCACTTT.

This clonotype has ten or more counts. In nucleotides, the CDR3 is TGTGCCAGCAGTGACCCGGGACAGGGAAACCTCATGGGCTACACCTTC. It translates to CASSDPGQGNLMGYTF. J is TRBJ1-2 and V is TRBV25-1, with TRBD1 identical over 9 bases. V was pared by 3 bases and J by 8 bases, with 13 bases of the junction left unmatched. Per the germline V gene, CDR1 is MGHDK and CDR2 is SYGVNS. CDR3 length: 16 amino acids.

The sample holds many counts of this clonotype. This chain links TRBV7-6 with TRBJ2-5; D remains unclear. CDR1 SGHVS and CDR2 FNYEAQ come from the germline V gene. V dropped 1 base and J dropped 2 bases, with 17 bases sitting between them. The length of the CDR3 is 17 residues. The CDR3 nucleotides are TGTGCCAGCAGCTTAGATGACACCCCAGGTCAGCAAGAGACCCAGTACTTC. Protein: CASSLDDTPGQQETQYF. Supplemented by reference TRBV7-6 and TRBJ2-5, the full variable domain reads GAGVSQSPRYKVTKRGQDVALRCDPISGHVSLYWYRQALGQGPEFLTYFNYEAQQDKSGLPNDRFSAERPEGSISTLTIQRTEQRDSAMYRCASSLDDTPGQQETQYFGPGTRLLVL.

This clonotype was counted between two and nine times. The CDR3 nucleotides are TGTGCCAGCAGTACGGACAGGGTACGCGAGCAGTACTTC. Its translation is CASSTDRVREQYF. This rearrangement joins TRBV27 to TRBJ2-7; 8 bases align to TRBD1. Looked up from germline, CDR1 is MNHEY and CDR2 is SMNVEV (reference sequence). The CDR3 spans 13 residues. J gave up 6 bases and V 5 bases, and 6 bases lay outside the gene matches.

This clonotype was recorded at least ten times. The chain has TRBV7-2 and TRBJ1-2; tentatively, D is TRBD1 (5 bases). From germline, CDR1 is SGHTA and CDR2 FQGNSA. Trimming pared 5 bases from V and 8 bases from J, leaving 15 bases between. The CDR3 length is 13 residues. The CDR3 spells CASSPGGVEGYTF. CDR3 coding DNA: TGTGCCAGCAGCCCCGGAGGGGTAGAGGGCTACACCTTC.

This clonotype showed up just a few times. In nucleotides, the CDR3 is TGTGCCAGCAGCTTGCCGGGACTGGGTGAAAAACTGTTTTTT. This sequence encodes CASSLPGLGEKLFF. The chain links TRBV5-5 to TRBJ1-4; maybe TRBD1 (5 bases). Germline V gene sequence: CDR1 SGHKS, CDR2 YYEKEE (reference sequence). Trimming removed 1 base from V and 7 bases from J, with 11 bases in between. The CDR3 loop spans 14 amino acids.

The chain is built from TRBV19 and TRBJ1-5; D call uncertain. In germline, CDR1 is LNHDA, CDR2 SQIVND (reference sequence). The V and J ends lost 3 bases and 7 bases respectively, with 10 bases between them. The CDR3 runs to 13 residues. The chain's CDR3 is CASSISDGQPQHF. The CDR3 DNA reads as TGTGCCAGTAGTATCTCTGATGGCCAGCCCCAGCATTTT.

This clonotype showed up many times. This chain uses TRBV7-3 with TRBJ2-3; D is perhaps TRBD1 (5 bases). The CDR3 is 15 amino acids. CDR1 and CDR2 (germline): SGHTA, FQGTGA. Trimming removed 1 base from V and 2 bases from J, with 10 bases in between. The CDR3 protein is CASSLRGGDTDTQYF. The DNA for the CDR3 is TGTGCCAGCAGCTTAAGGGGCGGAGACACAGATACGCAGTATTTT.

Ten or more counts support this clonotype. This rearrangement joins TRBV7-8 to TRBJ2-7; the D is unclear. Germline V gene data show CDR1 as SGHVS and CDR2 as FQNEAQ. Trimming removed 1 base from V and 2 bases from J, with 9 bases in between. This CDR3 region has 14 residues. CDR3 nucleotide sequence: TGTGCCAGCAGCTTAGAGGTGGCTCCCTACGAGCAGTACTTC. Translated, it gives CASSLEVAPYEQYF.

The sample holds many counts of this clonotype. This chain connects TRBV20-1 to TRBJ1-2; 9 nucleotides match TRBD1. The CDR3 sequence is 14 residues long. Trimming removed 3 bases from V and 2 bases from J; junction bases left unmatched: 4. Germline V gene lookup returns CDR1 DFQATT and CDR2 SNEGSKA (reference sequence). CDR3 region: CSASHRGLNYGYTF. CDR3 DNA: TGCAGTGCTAGCCACAGGGGGCTGAACTATGGCTACACCTTC.

This clonotype was detected ten times or more. J is TRBJ1-1 and V is TRBV7-2; D remains unclear. The CDR3 is made up of 14 amino acids. Germline CDR1 is SGHTA and CDR2 is FQGNSA. V dropped 3 bases and J dropped 1 base, with 9 bases sitting between them. The CDR3 here is CASSFSKANTEAFF. The DNA for the CDR3 is TGTGCCAGCAGCTTTTCGAAGGCGAACACTGAAGCTTTCTTT.

The table lists this clonotype with many counts. This chain links TRBV15 with TRBJ2-1; no firm D call. The CDR3 sequence is 15 residues long. Germline lookup yields CDR1 LNHNV and CDR2 YYDKDF (reference sequence). The V end lost 3 bases, the J end lost 7 bases, and 16 bases lay between the germline ends. The CDR3 bases are TGTGCCACCAGCAGCCAATCAACGATGGAGAATGAGCAGTTCTTC. As protein: CATSSQSTMENEQFF.

This clonotype came up many times. V gene TRBV7-2 combines with J gene TRBJ1-1; possibly TRBD1 for D (6 bases). V dropped 5 bases and J dropped 5 bases, with 21 bases sitting between them. The CDR3 extends over 16 amino acids. CDR1 and CDR2 (germline): SGHTA, FQGNSA. The CDR3 bases are TGTGCCAGCAGCCCAAGATCCCGCGGGGGGCATACTGAAGCTTTCTTT. Its translation: CASSPRSRGGHTEAFF.